Given below is one TCR beta chain in context. The antigen remains unidentified. Measured with immunoSEQ multiplex PCR; TCRdb has only the in-frame clones, and not every one. Here the sample spans 130,000 to 150,000 clones, 93% being singletons. Germline lookup yields CDR1 MNHEY and CDR2 SMNVEV (reference sequence). V lost 5 bases, J lost 2 bases, and 11 bases lay in between. CDR3 length: 14 residues. The sample is drawn from a study of T cell responses to AZD1222 COVID-19 vaccine. The study, taken as a whole, reports: Repertoire sampling occurred only after the peak T cell response. Clonal diversity may have been underestimated, and the donors were mostly white British, with more females than males. CD4 TCRs covered the whole spike, strongest at regions 160-218 and 743-854. Seropositive at baseline were only 5 to 7 AZD1222 recipients.

Here the sequenced sample was peripheral blood, taken after recovery from COVID-19. The TCR comes from an adult who had recovered from COVID-19. The chain has TRBV27 and TRBJ2-3; D gene ambiguous. CDR3 region: CASSRGGTTDTQYF. In DNA form, the CDR3 reads TGTGCCAGCAGTAGAGGCGGAACCACAGATACGCAGTATTTT.